These 31 T cell receptor beta chains were sequenced from one sample in a study of post-analysis software for immune sequencing data. The TCR beta cDNA libraries carried unique molecular identifiers. One entry per CDR3 protein, called by TCRdb with MiXCR from the PCR reads. This sample has over 250,000 distinct CDR3 sequences, with approximately 34% found just once. These receptors' targets are unknown. Points from the study as a whole: Roughly 5 TRBV segments were significantly more frequent in patients than in controls. TRBV5-6, TRBV5-1 and TRBV20-1 were among these segments.

The sequenced sample consisted of blood. All receptors derive from a girl aged 10 to 17 with multiple sclerosis.

V usage is TRBV12-5 and J usage is TRBJ2-1; possibly TRBD2 for D (5 bases). Germline CDR1 reads LGHNT; CDR2 reads FRNRAP. The CDR3 sequence is 12 residues long. Trimming stripped 6 bases from V and 9 bases from J, with 12 bases between. The CDR3 here is CASGGELAEQFF. DNA for the CDR3: TGTGCTAGTGGCGGGGAGTTGGCTGAGCAGTTCTTC.

V gene TRBV3-1 combines with J gene TRBJ1-2; D uncertain. V was cut by 1 base and J by 9 bases, with 18 bases left in between. Germline V CDR1 and CDR2: LGHDT, YNNKEL (reference sequence). The CDR3 has 15 residues. The CDR3 DNA is TGTGCCAGCAGCCAAGTCGGGGTAGAATATGACAGCTACACCTTC. Protein sequence: CASSQVGVEYDSYTF.

This clonotype was counted at least ten times. The V and J genes are TRBV28 and TRBJ1-2; D ambiguous. CDR1 is MDHEN, CDR2 SYDVKM, per germline. V was cut by 2 bases and J by 7 bases, with 14 bases left in between. This CDR3 spans 14 amino acids. CDR3 region: CASSLGPGVVGYTF. The CDR3 region has the DNA TGTGCCAGCAGTTTAGGGCCCGGGGTGGTTGGCTACACCTTC.

In its sample, this clonotype was seen a few times. This chain joins TRBV14 and TRBJ2-7, with D perhaps matching TRBD2 (5 bases). CDR3 length equals 15 residues. CDR1 is SGHDN, CDR2 FVKESK, per germline. The V end was cut by 1 base, the J end by 3 bases, with 13 bases between. The CDR3 is CASSQAGGRGYEQYF. CDR3 bases: TGTGCCAGCAGCCAAGCGGGCGGTCGGGGCTACGAGCAGTACTTC.

V gene TRBV6-1 combines with J gene TRBJ1-5, with a weak D call TRBD1 (5 bases). V was trimmed by 7 bases and J by 5 bases, leaving 12 bases between them. The CDR3 loop spans 13 amino acids. Germline assignment: CDR1 MNHNS and CDR2 SASEGT. The CDR3 DNA is TGTGCCAGCACTCAGGGCATGGATCAGCCCCAGCATTTT. Protein product: CASTQGMDQPQHF.

CDR3 protein: CSSWRGTEAFF. The DNA of the CDR3 is TGCAGTTCATGGAGGGGCACTGAAGCTTTCTTT. The chain is built from TRBV20-1 and TRBJ1-1; TRBD1 might be the D (5 bases). Germline V gives CDR1 DFQATT, CDR2 SNEGSKA (reference sequence). This CDR3 has 11 residues. Trimming removed 8 bases from V and 4 bases from J, with 11 bases in between.

This chain's CDR3 is CATSDSPGQGVQSDTQYF. CDR3 DNA: TGTGCCACCAGTGATTCTCCGGGACAGGGGGTTCAGTCAGATACGCAGTATTTT. V usage is TRBV24-1 and J usage is TRBJ2-3; 11 positions match TRBD1. V lost 2 bases and J lost 4; bases outside the gene matches: 10. CDR1 and CDR2 from the germline V gene are KGHDR and SFDVKD. The CDR3 has 18 amino acids.

The J gene is TRBJ1-1, the V gene TRBV20-1, with D perhaps matching TRBD1 (6 bases). This CDR3 region has 14 residues. Germline CDR1 DFQATT, CDR2 SNEGSKA (reference sequence). The germline V and J ends were trimmed by 0 bases and 12 bases, with 20 bases remaining between them. The CDR3 sequence is CSARDRGATLGTFF. In DNA form, the CDR3 reads TGCAGTGCTAGAGATAGGGGGGCAACTTTAGGAACTTTCTTT.

This clonotype was detected ten times or more. The V and J genes are TRBV20-1 and TRBJ2-3; 7 nucleotides match TRBD2. The trim removed 5 bases at V and 5 bases at J, leaving 16 bases unmatched. The CDR3 extends over 16 amino acids. Germline-derived CDR1 and CDR2 are DFQATT and SNEGSKA (reference sequence). This chain's CDR3 is CSASPLGGGSGDTQYF. Here the CDR3 DNA reads TGCAGTGCTTCGCCCCTCGGCGGGGGTAGCGGAGATACGCAGTATTTT.

A remark on this clonotype: A much larger clone lies one base from this, so it may be a read error. The chain joins TRBV16 to TRBJ2-5; D remains unclear. Germline-derived CDR1 and CDR2 are KGHSY and FQNENV. Trimming removed 1 base at V and 11 bases at J, with 11 bases between. This CDR3 is built from 12 residues. The CDR3 loop reads CASSQWGNEQYF. The CDR3 DNA is TGTGCCAGCAGCCAATGGGGTAATGAGCAGTACTTC.

As for this clonotype: Being one base from a much bigger clone, this may be a read error. The chain employs TRBV18 and TRBJ1-2; 9 bases map to TRBD1. Looked up from germline, CDR1 is KGHSH and CDR2 is LQKENI. The CDR3 sequence is 12 residues long. CDR3 coding DNA: TGTGCCAACTCACCGACAGGGGGAGGCTACACCTTC. It codes for CANSPTGGGYTF.

This clonotype was counted many times. The chain carries TRBV7-3 and TRBJ2-3; 9 bases agree with TRBD1. CDR1 is SGHTA and CDR2 is FQGTGA in the germline V gene. The CDR3 has 18 residues. The J segment lost 5 bases and the V segment lost 5 bases, leaving 17 bases of the junction unmatched. The CDR3 nucleotides are TGTGCCAGCAGCCCGGGCACCCGGGACAGGGCTTCGGGAGATACGCAGTATTTT. Amino acid sequence: CASSPGTRDRASGDTQYF.

Regarding this clonotype: A much bigger clone sits one base away, suggesting this may be a read error. This sequence joins TRBV20-1 and TRBJ2-1; possible D gene TRBD2, 6 bases. CDR1 and CDR2 from the germline V gene are DFQATT and SNEGSKA (reference sequence). The CDR3 covers 15 residues. CDR3 sequence reads: CSARTQGGPGSERFF. The DNA for the CDR3 is TGCAGTGCTAGAACCCAAGGAGGGCCGGGGAGTGAGCGGTTCTTC.

This clonotype was found many times. J is TRBJ1-6 and V is TRBV29-1, with TRBD1 identical over 9 bases. This CDR3 spans 13 amino acids. V trimming: 4 bases; J trimming: 9 bases; junction bases outside the gene matches: 4. The germline gives CDR1 SQVTM, CDR2 ANQGSEA. CDR3 sequence (DNA): TGCAGCGTTGGAACAGGGGGCGGTTCACCCCTCCACTTT. Translated, it gives CSVGTGGGSPLHF.

This clonotype came up a few times. This sequence joins TRBV27 and TRBJ1-1; D uncertain. The CDR3 runs 14 residues. The V and J ends lost 2 bases and 1 base respectively, with 8 bases between them. CDR1 is MNHEY and CDR2 is SMNVEV in the germline V gene (reference sequence). CDR3: CASSLKQWNTEAFF. The CDR3 region has the DNA TGTGCCAGCAGTTTAAAACAATGGAACACTGAAGCTTTCTTT.

Ten or more counts support this clonotype. The chain employs TRBV20-1 and TRBJ2-5, with 7 positions matching TRBD2. Trimming took 0 bases from V and 2 from J; bases not matched to a gene: 9. Germline CDR1 is DFQATT and CDR2 is SNEGSKA (reference sequence). This CDR3 comprises 16 residues. The CDR3 region has the DNA TGCAGTGCTAGAGATGGGGGGGGAGGAAGACAAGAGACCCAGTACTTC. Its translation: CSARDGGGGRQETQYF.

V usage is TRBV19 and J usage is TRBJ2-3; 11 bases align to TRBD2. This CDR3 is 18 amino acids long. J gave up 6 bases and V 6 bases, and 17 bases lay outside the gene matches. Germline V gene sequence: CDR1 LNHDA, CDR2 SQIVND (reference sequence). The CDR3 is CASRGKGTSGRGVDTQYF. CDR3 DNA: TGTGCCAGTAGGGGTAAAGGGACTAGCGGCCGCGGGGTGGATACGCAGTATTTT.

In the case of this clonotype: Just one base apart from a much larger clone, this may be a read error. The chain combines TRBV20-1 with TRBJ1-5; 9 bases line up with TRBD1. The CDR3 is 15 residues long. The ends lost 5 bases at V and 11 bases at J; junction bases unmatched: 16. The germline V gene has CDR1 DFQATT and CDR2 SNEGSKA (reference sequence). CDR3 in amino acids: CSAGANTGGNLAQHF. In DNA form, the CDR3 reads TGCAGTGCTGGAGCAAATACAGGGGGCAACTTAGCCCAGCATTTT.

This sequence joins TRBV29-1 and TRBJ2-1; D gene ambiguous. The CDR3 length is 13 residues. Trimming cost V 5 bases and J 7 bases, with 15 bases left between them. Germline loops: CDR1 SQVTM, CDR2 ANQGSEA. The CDR3 sequence is CSVPKRLDNEQFF. In DNA form, the CDR3 reads TGCAGCGTTCCTAAACGACTCGATAATGAGCAGTTCTTC.

V usage is TRBV7-3 and J usage is TRBJ2-1; 7 bases match TRBD2. Looked up from germline, CDR1 is SGHTA and CDR2 is FQGTGA. V lost 2 bases to trimming and J lost 8 bases; unmatched junction nucleotides: 12. CDR3 length: 16 amino acids. The CDR3 DNA reads as TGTGCCAGCAGCTTACTCGCGGGAGAATCACGACATGAGCAGTTCTTC. This translates into CASSLLAGESRHEQFF.

V usage is TRBV18 and J usage is TRBJ2-2; D uncertain. This CDR3 spans 14 amino acids. Germline CDR1 reads KGHSH; CDR2 reads LQKENI. Trimming removed 3 bases from V and 2 bases from J, with 7 bases in between. The CDR3 protein is CASSPTDNTGELFF. The CDR3 nucleotides read TGTGCCAGCTCACCGACGGATAACACCGGGGAGCTGTTTTTT.

Concerning this clonotype: Its ends do not fully match the called genes, so a read error is possible. V usage is TRBV29-1 and J usage is TRBJ2-2, with 8 bases aligning to TRBD1. Germline CDR1 reads SQVTM; CDR2 reads ANQGSEA. The CDR3 runs 13 residues. CDR3 DNA sequence: TGCAGCGCCCGGGACAGGAACACCGGGGAGCGGTTTTTT. Translation gives CSARDRNTGERFF.

The rearrangement uses TRBV7-9 and TRBJ2-1; D not certain. CDR1 and CDR2 from the germline V gene are SEHNR and FQNEAQ (reference sequence). CDR3 size: 13 residues. The V end lost 1 base, the J end lost 12 bases, and 13 bases lay between the germline ends. The CDR3 DNA reads as TGTGCCAGCAGCTTAGTAGCCAGCGTGGGGCAGTTCTTC. Its protein product is CASSLVASVGQFF.

This chain joins TRBV9 and TRBJ2-4, with a weak D call TRBD1 (5 bases). Trimming left V 0 bases short and J 5 bases short, with 12 bases between. The CDR3 covers 15 residues. Germline CDR1 SGDLS, CDR2 YYNGEE. CDR3 bases: TGTGCCAGCAGCGTAGACCCAGGGTTGGAAAACATTCAGTACTTC. The encoded protein is CASSVDPGLENIQYF. The complete variable domain, with remaining parts taken from reference TRBV9 and TRBJ2-4, reads DSGVTQTPKHLITATGQRVTLRCSPRSGDLSVYWYQQSLDQGLQFLIQYYNGEERAKGNILERFSAQQFPDLHSELNLSSLELGDSALYFCASSVDPGLENIQYFGAGTRLSVL.

In this sample, this clonotype turned up many times. The J gene is TRBJ1-2, the V gene TRBV12-3 or TRBV12-4; D remains ambiguous. This CDR3 has 14 residues. Between the trimmed V and J ends, which lost 5 bases and 0 bases, there was a span of 10 bases. The CDR3 region is CASSTRQANYGYTF. For the CDR3, the DNA is TGTGCCAGCAGTACGAGGCAGGCTAACTATGGCTACACCTTC.

As to this clonotype: A much larger clonotype is one base distant, so this may be a read error. This chain links TRBV7-2 with TRBJ1-5; 8 bases are shared with TRBD1. Germline assignment: CDR1 SGHTA and CDR2 FQGNSA. The CDR3 spans 16 residues. CDR3 sequence: CASSSTDRGASQPQQF. The CDR3 DNA reads TGTGCCAGCAGCTCAACCGACAGGGGCGCGAGTCAGCCCCAGCAGTTT.

The chain is built from TRBV28 and TRBJ1-5; D might be TRBD1 (6 bases). The V end lost 3 bases, the J end lost 2 bases, and 17 bases lay between the germline ends. Germline V gene lookup returns CDR1 MDHEN and CDR2 SYDVKM. The CDR3 spans 17 residues. The CDR3 sequence: CASSLISWTAGNQPQHF. The CDR3 DNA reads as TGTGCCAGCAGTTTGATCTCCTGGACAGCCGGCAATCAGCCCCAGCATTTT.

This clonotype was counted a few times. The chain combines TRBV20-1 with TRBJ1-1, with 7 nucleotides matching TRBD1. CDR1 and CDR2 (germline): DFQATT, SNEGSKA (reference sequence). V shed 3 bases and J 7 bases; nucleotides not matched to a gene: 11. The CDR3 runs 14 residues. DNA for the CDR3: TGCAGTGCTAGTCGCTCGGCAGGGGGTGGTGAAGCTTTCTTT. Protein product: CSASRSAGGGEAFF.

This clonotype has ten or more counts. This chain uses TRBV27 with TRBJ2-1; D is uncertain. The germline V gene encodes CDR1 MNHEY and CDR2 SMNVEV (reference sequence). There are 15 residues in the CDR3. Trimming left V 5 bases short and J 6 bases short, with 17 bases between. The CDR3 DNA reads as TGTGCCAGCAGTCGCCTCTGGTTAGTGGCCAATGAGCAGTTCTTC. Encoded protein: CASSRLWLVANEQFF.

The V and J genes are TRBV12-3 or TRBV12-4 and TRBJ2-5, with D perhaps TRBD1 or TRBD2 (5 bases each). The CDR3 has 12 amino acids. V was cut by 5 bases and J by 3 bases, with 7 bases left in between. The CDR3 nucleotides are TGTGCCAGCAGTCGGGACGAAGAGACCCAGTACTTC. Encoded protein: CASSRDEETQYF.

This clonotype was observed at least ten times. The J gene is TRBJ2-1, the V gene TRBV7-2; D remains unclear. The germline CDR1 and CDR2 sequences are SGHTA and FQGNSA. V lost 5 bases, J lost 4 bases, and 21 bases lay in between. This CDR3 contains 17 residues. The chain's CDR3 is CASSLEPSLRTYNEQFF. In DNA, the CDR3 is TGTGCCAGCAGCCTAGAACCCAGCCTGCGTACATACAATGAGCAGTTCTTC.